This TCR beta chain is from a study of cytomegalovirus exposure and HLA in healthy donors. General observations from the study: Sequence variants that were highly shared formed a cluster that was likely a sequencing artifact.

Primers: 60 Vbeta forward and 13 Jbeta reverse. Libraries were prepared by immunoSEQ multiplex PCR; TCRdb keeps only in-frame clonotypes and omits some of them. The sample consists of 150,000 to 200,000 clones, approximately 80% of them appearing once. Concerning this clone: Its target is not known.

Trimming left V 5 bases short and J 5 bases short, with 9 bases between. CDR3 length: 13 amino acids. The germline gives CDR1 SGHAT, CDR2 FQNNGV. Specimen: PBMCs. V usage is TRBV11-2 and J usage is TRBJ2-2, with a weak D call TRBD1 (6 bases). The TCR was taken from a girl aged 5-17 years in good health and CMV-seropositive. In DNA form, the CDR3 reads TGTGCCAGCAGCCTAACAGGGACCGGGGAGCTGTTTTTT. It codes for CASSLTGTGELFF.